The 15 T cell receptor beta chains in this list originate from one sample, sequenced in a study of cytomegalovirus exposure and HLA in healthy donors. The PCR contained 60 Vbeta and 13 Jbeta primers. TCRdb keeps only in-frame clones here, not all; method: immunoSEQ multiplex PCR. The top ten hold 0.76% of the sample, which has about 100,000 clones, around 80% seen once. The material sequenced was PBMCs. These receptors were obtained from an older woman in good health and CMV-seronegative.

The chain links TRBV6-5 to TRBJ1-1; tentatively, D is TRBD1 (5 bases). Germline assignment: CDR1 MNHEY and CDR2 SVGAGI. The CDR3 totals 15 residues. The V end lost 5 bases, the J end lost 6 bases, and 19 bases lay between the germline ends. CDR3 residues: CASSKRSRKGPEAFF. The CDR3 nucleotides read TGTGCCAGCAGTAAACGATCGAGAAAGGGGCCTGAAGCTTTCTTT.

The gene calls are TRBV7-2 and TRBJ1-2; D not certain. Trimming left V 2 bases short and J 14 bases short, with 12 bases between. This CDR3 is 11 amino acids long. Germline CDR1 and CDR2: SGHTA and FQGNSA. The CDR3 coding sequence is TGTGCCAGCAGCTTAAGTATCGTCGGGACCTTC. This gives the protein CASSLSIVGTF.

This rearrangement joins TRBV5-6 to TRBJ2-7; TRBD2 matches 8 bases. In germline, CDR1 is SGHDT, CDR2 YYEEEE. The CDR3 has 12 residues. V lost 4 bases and J lost 5; bases outside the gene matches: 2. The CDR3 DNA is TGTGCCAGCAGCCCGGGACTAGACGAGCAGTACTTC. It encodes CASSPGLDEQYF.

The J gene is TRBJ1-5, the V gene TRBV7-9; 8 bases align to TRBD1. The CDR3 sequence is 18 residues long. J gave up 4 bases and V 3 bases, and 14 bases lay outside the gene matches. Germline-derived CDR1 and CDR2 are SEHNR and FQNEAQ (reference sequence). In DNA form, the CDR3 reads TGTGCCAGCAGCTTGGTGGGACGACAGGGGATACGTAATCAGCCCCAGCATTTT. Residues: CASSLVGRQGIRNQPQHF.

This chain connects TRBV7-9 to TRBJ2-3, with 8 positions matching TRBD1. The V gene's germline CDR1 is SEHNR and CDR2 FQNEAQ (reference sequence). With V trimmed by 1 base and J by 4 bases, 4 bases remained unmatched. CDR3 length: 15 amino acids. The CDR3 protein is CASSLEQGVADTQYF. The CDR3 nucleotides read TGTGCCAGCAGCTTAGAACAGGGGGTGGCAGATACGCAGTATTTT. Full variable domain (remainder filled in from reference TRBV7-9 and TRBJ2-3): DTGVSQNPRHKITKRGQNVTFRCDPISEHNRLYWYRQTLGQGPEFLTYFQNEAQLEKSRLLSDRFSAERPKGSFSTLEIQRTEQGDSAMYLCASSLEQGVADTQYFGPGTRLTVL.

This clone was seen a single time. The rearrangement uses TRBV11-2 and TRBJ1-4; D might be TRBD1 (6 bases). CDR1 SGHAT and CDR2 FQNNGV come from the germline V gene. This CDR3 region has 14 residues. The germline V and J ends were trimmed by 5 bases and 2 bases, with 9 bases remaining between them. The CDR3 spells CASSPGATNEKLFF. The CDR3 DNA sequence: TGTGCCAGCAGCCCAGGGGCGACTAATGAAAAACTGTTTTTT.

J is TRBJ2-3 and V is TRBV25-1; a possible D gene is TRBD1 (6 bases). Germline assignment: CDR1 MGHDK and CDR2 SYGVNS. The CDR3 sequence is 15 residues long. Deletions cut 7 bases from V and 2 bases from J, with 16 bases between. This CDR3 reads CASMGARGYTDTQYF. The CDR3 region has the DNA TGTGCCAGCATGGGGGCCAGGGGCTACACAGATACGCAGTATTTT.

The chain employs TRBV5-6 and TRBJ1-6, with 8 bases lining up with TRBD1. V was pared by 5 bases and J by 9 bases, with 13 bases of the junction left unmatched. The germline V gene encodes CDR1 SGHDT and CDR2 YYEEEE. The CDR3 has 16 amino acids. CDR3 sequence: CASRAILGDRLSPLHF. As DNA, the CDR3 is TGTGCCAGCAGAGCAATCTTGGGGGACAGGCTTTCACCCCTCCACTTT.

The chain couples TRBV19 to TRBJ2-7, with D perhaps matching TRBD2 (6 bases). Germline V CDR1 and CDR2: LNHDA, SQIVND (reference sequence). The CDR3 is made up of 15 amino acids. The germline V and J ends were trimmed by 6 bases and 0 bases, with 15 bases remaining between them. For the CDR3, the DNA is TGTGCCAGTAGGGAGGAAGGGAGGAGCTCCTACGAGCAGTACTTC. This sequence encodes CASREEGRSSYEQYF.

The chain employs TRBV15 and TRBJ2-5; possibly TRBD2 for D (5 bases). The CDR3 covers 11 residues. V was clipped by 5 bases and J by 7 bases, with 8 bases between them. Looked up from germline, CDR1 is LNHNV and CDR2 is YYDKDF (reference sequence). CDR3 DNA sequence: TGTGCCACCAGCCCTGGAGGGACCCAGTACTTC. This codes for CATSPGGTQYF.

A single count supports this clone. The chain combines TRBV9 with TRBJ1-5; D is unclear. V was trimmed by 4 bases and J by 10 bases, leaving 15 bases between them. This CDR3 contains 13 residues. Germline loops: CDR1 SGDLS, CDR2 YYNGEE. The CDR3 here is CASSKSGGQPQHF. The CDR3 bases are TGTGCCAGCAGCAAGTCAGGCGGGCAACCCCAGCATTTT.

The rearrangement joins TRBV30 to TRBJ2-3; 7 nucleotides agree with TRBD2. Germline V gene sequence: CDR1 GTSNPN, CDR2 SVGIG (reference sequence). V was pared by 1 base and J by 4 bases, with 5 bases of the junction left unmatched. The CDR3 runs 14 residues. CDR3 region: CAWSAGRAPDTQYF. The CDR3 nucleotides read TGTGCCTGGAGTGCGGGGAGGGCCCCAGATACGCAGTATTTT.

The V and J genes are TRBV7-8 and TRBJ1-5; D remains unclear. The CDR3 has 12 residues. V was shortened by 5 bases and J by 2 bases, with 4 bases between the two germline ends. The germline CDR1 and CDR2 sequences are SGHVS and FQNEAQ. CDR3 DNA: TGTGCCAGCAGCGGAGGCAATCAGCCCCAGCATTTT. Protein sequence: CASSGGNQPQHF.

The rearrangement joins TRBV7-9 to TRBJ1-2; D uncertain. V lost 5 bases to trimming and J lost 6 bases, with 13 bases between them. This CDR3 is 13 amino acids long. Looked up from germline, CDR1 is SEHNR and CDR2 is FQNEAQ (reference sequence). The chain's CDR3 is CASSRRTEDGYTF. The CDR3 DNA is TGTGCCAGCAGCCGACGTACGGAGGATGGCTACACCTTC.

The CDR3 spells CASSQGTGGTARDTQYF. For the CDR3, the DNA is TGCGCCAGCAGCCAAGGGACCGGGGGGACCGCCCGGGATACGCAGTATTTT. This sequence joins TRBV4-1 and TRBJ2-3, with 7 bases aligning to TRBD2. This CDR3 is built from 17 residues. V shed 1 base, J shed 6 bases, and the junction held 13 bases outside the gene matches. Germline values: CDR1 MGHRA, CDR2 YSYEKL.